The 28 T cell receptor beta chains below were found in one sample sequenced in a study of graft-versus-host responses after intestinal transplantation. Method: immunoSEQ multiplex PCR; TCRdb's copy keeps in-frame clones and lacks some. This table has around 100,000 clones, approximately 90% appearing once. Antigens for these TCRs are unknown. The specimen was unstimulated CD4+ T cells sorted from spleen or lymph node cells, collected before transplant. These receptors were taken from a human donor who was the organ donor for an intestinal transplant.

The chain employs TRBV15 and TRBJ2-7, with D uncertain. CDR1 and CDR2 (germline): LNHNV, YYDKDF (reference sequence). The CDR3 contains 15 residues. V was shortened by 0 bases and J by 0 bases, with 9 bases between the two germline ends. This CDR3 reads CATSRDLGNSYEQYF. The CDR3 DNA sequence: TGTGCCACCAGCAGAGATTTAGGTAACTCCTACGAGCAGTACTTC.

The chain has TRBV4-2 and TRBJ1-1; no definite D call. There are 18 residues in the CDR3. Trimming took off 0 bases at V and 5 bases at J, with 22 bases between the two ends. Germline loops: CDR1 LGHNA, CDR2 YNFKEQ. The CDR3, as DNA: TGTGCCAGCAGCCAAGAAAGAGGATTGAGGGCCCGAGGGACTGAAGCTTTCTTT. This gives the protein CASSQERGLRARGTEAFF.

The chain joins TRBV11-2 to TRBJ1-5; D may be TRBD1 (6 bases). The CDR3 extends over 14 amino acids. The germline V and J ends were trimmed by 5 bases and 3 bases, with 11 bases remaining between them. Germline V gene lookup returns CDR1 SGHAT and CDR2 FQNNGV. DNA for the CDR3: TGTGCCAGCAGCCTCGGACAGTTCAATCAGCCCCAGCATTTT. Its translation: CASSLGQFNQPQHF.

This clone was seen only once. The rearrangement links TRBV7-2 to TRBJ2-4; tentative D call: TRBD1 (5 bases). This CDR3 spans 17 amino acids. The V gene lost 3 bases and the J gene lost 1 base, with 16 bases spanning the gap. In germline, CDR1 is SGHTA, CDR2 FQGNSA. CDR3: CASSFFGRGSAKNIQYF. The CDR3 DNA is TGTGCCAGCAGCTTTTTTGGTAGGGGTTCGGCCAAAAACATTCAGTACTTC.

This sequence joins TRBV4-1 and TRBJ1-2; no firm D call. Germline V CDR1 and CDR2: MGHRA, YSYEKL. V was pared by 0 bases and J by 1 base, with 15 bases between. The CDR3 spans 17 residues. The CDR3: CASSQERGDLLNYGYTF. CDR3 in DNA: TGCGCCAGCAGCCAAGAGCGTGGGGATCTTCTTAACTATGGCTACACCTTC.

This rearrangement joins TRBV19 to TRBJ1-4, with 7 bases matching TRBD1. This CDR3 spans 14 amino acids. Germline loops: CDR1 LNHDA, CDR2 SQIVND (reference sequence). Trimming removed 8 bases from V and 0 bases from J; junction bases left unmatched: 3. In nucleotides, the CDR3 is TGTGCCAGTGGGACAGCTGCAACTAATGAAAAACTGTTTTTT. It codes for CASGTAATNEKLFF.

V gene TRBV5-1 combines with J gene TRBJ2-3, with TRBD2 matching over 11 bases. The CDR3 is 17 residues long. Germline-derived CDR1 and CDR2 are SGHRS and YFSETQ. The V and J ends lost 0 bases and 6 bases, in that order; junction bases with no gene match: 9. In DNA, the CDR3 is TGCGCCAGCAGCTTGGCCATAGCGGGAGGGCCCGGGGATACGCAGTATTTT. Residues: CASSLAIAGGPGDTQYF.

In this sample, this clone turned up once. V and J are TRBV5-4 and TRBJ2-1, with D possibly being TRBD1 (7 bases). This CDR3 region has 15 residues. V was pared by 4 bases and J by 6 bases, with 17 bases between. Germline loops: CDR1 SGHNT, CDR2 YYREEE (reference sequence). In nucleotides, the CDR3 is TGTGCCAGCAGCATACCCGGGACAGCGGGCAATGAGCAGTTCTTC. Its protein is CASSIPGTAGNEQFF.

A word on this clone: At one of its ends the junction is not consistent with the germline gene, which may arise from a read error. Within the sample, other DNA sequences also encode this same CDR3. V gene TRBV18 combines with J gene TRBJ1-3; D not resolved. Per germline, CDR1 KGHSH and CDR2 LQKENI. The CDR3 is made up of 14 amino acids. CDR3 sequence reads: CASSPQDSGNTIYF. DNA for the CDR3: TGTGCCAGCTCACCCCAGGACTCTGGGAACACCATATATTTT.

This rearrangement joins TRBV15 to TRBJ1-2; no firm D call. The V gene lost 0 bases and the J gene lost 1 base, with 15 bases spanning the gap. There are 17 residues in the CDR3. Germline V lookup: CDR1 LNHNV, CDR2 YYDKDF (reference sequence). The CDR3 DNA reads TGTGCCACCAGCAGAGATCTCGGGCGGCGCATTAACTATGGCTACACCTTC. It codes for CATSRDLGRRINYGYTF.

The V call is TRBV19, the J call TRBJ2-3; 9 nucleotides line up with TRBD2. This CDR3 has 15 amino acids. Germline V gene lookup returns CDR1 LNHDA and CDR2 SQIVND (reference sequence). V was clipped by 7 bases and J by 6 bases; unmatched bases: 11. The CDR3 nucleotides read TGTGCCAGTAAGGGGCTAGCGGGAATCGGCGATACGCAGTATTTT. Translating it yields CASKGLAGIGDTQYF.

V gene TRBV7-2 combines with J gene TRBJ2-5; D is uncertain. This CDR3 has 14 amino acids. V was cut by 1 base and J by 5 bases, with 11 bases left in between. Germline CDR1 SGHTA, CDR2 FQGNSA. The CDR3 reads CASSLERVGETQYF. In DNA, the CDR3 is TGTGCCAGCAGCTTAGAAAGGGTGGGGGAGACCCAGTACTTC.

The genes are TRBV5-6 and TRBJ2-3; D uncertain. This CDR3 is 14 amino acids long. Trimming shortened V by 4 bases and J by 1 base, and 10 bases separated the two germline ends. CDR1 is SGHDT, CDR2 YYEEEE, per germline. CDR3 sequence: CASSAGTGTDTQYF. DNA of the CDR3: TGTGCCAGCAGCGCTGGTACGGGCACAGATACGCAGTATTTT.

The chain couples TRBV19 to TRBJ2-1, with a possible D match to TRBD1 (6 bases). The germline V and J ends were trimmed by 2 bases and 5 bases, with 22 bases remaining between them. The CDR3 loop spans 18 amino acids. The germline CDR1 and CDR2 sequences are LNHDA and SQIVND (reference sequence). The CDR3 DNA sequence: TGTGCCAGTAGTATAAGGGCTGGTGGGACACGTTCTAACAATGAGCAGTTCTTC. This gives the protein CASSIRAGGTRSNNEQFF.

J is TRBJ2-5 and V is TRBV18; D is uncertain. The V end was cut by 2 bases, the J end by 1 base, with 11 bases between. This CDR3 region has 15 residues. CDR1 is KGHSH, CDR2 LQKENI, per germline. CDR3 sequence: CASSPRSDGQETQYF. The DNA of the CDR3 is TGTGCCAGCTCACCAAGATCGGACGGCCAAGAGACCCAGTACTTC.

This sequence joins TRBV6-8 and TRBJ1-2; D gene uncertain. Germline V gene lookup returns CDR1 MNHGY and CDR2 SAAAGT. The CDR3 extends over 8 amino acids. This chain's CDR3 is CAGGGYTF. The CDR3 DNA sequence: TGTGCAGGTGGCGGCTACACCTTC.

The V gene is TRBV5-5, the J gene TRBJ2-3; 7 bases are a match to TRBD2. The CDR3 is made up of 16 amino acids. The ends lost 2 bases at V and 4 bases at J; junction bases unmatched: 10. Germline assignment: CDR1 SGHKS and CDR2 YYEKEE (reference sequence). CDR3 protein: CASSFMSPGGADTQYF. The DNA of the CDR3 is TGTGCCAGCAGCTTCATGTCTCCGGGGGGAGCAGATACGCAGTATTTT. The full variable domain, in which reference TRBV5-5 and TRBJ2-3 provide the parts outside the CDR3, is DAGVTQSPTHLIKTRGQQVTLRCSPISGHKSVSWYQQVLGQGPQFIFQYYEKEERGRGNFPDRFSARQFPNYSSELNVNALLLGDSALYLCASSFMSPGGADTQYFGPGTRLTVL.

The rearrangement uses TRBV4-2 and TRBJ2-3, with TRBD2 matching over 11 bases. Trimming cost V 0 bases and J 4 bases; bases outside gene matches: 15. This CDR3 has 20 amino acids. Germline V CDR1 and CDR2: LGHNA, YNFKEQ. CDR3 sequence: CASSQEPVWAPSGRSDTQYF. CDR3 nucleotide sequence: TGTGCCAGCAGCCAAGAGCCGGTTTGGGCGCCTAGCGGGAGGTCAGATACGCAGTATTTT.

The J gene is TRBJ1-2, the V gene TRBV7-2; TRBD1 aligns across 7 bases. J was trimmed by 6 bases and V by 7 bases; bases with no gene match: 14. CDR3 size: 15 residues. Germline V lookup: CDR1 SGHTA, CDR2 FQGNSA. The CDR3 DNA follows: TGTGCCAGCATCCTAGCCGACAGGGCGGGCGATGGCTACACCTTC. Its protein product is CASILADRAGDGYTF.

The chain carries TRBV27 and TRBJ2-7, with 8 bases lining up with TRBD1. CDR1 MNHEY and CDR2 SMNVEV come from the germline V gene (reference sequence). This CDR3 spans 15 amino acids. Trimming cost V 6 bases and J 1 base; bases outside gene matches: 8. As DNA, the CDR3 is TGTGCCAGCAGCCCCGGGACAGGAACGTCCTACGAGCAGTACTTC. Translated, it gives CASSPGTGTSYEQYF.

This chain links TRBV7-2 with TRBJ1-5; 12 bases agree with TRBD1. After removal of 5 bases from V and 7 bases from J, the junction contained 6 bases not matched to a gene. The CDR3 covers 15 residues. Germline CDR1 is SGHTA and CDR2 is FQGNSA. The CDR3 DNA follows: TGTGCCAGCAGCCCGGGACAGGGGGCCTGGCAGCCCCAGCATTTT. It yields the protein CASSPGQGAWQPQHF. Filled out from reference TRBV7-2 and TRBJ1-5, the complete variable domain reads GAGVSQSPSNKVTEKGKDVELRCDPISGHTALYWYRQSLGQGLEFLIYFQGNSAPDKSGLPSDRFSAERTGGSVSTLTIQRTQQEDSAVYLCASSPGQGAWQPQHFGDGTRLSIL.

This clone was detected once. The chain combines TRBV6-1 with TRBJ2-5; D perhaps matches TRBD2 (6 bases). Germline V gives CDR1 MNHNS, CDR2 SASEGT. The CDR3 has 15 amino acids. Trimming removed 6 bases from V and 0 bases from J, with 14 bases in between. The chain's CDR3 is CASSLSRGYQETQYF. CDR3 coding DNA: TGTGCCAGCAGCCTTTCCCGGGGGTACCAAGAGACCCAGTACTTC.

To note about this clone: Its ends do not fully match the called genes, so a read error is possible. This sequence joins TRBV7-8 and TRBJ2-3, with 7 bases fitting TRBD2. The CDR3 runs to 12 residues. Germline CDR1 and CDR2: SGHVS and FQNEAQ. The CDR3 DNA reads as TGTGCCAGCCGGAGGGCGGGAGAGATCCCGCTTTTT. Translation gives CASRRAGEIPLF.

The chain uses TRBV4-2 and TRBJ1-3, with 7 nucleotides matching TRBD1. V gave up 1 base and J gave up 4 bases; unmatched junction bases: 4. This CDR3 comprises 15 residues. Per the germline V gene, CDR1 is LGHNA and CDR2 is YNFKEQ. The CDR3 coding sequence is TGTGCCAGCAGCCAAGGGGACAGCAAAGGAAACACCATATATTTT. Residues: CASSQGDSKGNTIYF.

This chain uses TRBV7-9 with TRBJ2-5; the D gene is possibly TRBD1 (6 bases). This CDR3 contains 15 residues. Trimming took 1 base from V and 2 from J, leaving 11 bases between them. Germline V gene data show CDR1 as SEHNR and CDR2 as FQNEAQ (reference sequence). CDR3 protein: CASSLGDNFQETQYF. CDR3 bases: TGTGCCAGCAGCTTAGGGGACAATTTTCAAGAGACCCAGTACTTC.

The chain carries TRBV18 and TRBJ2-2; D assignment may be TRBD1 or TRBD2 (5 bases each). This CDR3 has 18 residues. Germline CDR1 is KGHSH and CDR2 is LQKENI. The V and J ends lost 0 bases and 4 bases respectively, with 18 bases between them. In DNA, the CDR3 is TGTGCCAGCTCACCACCAGGACCGGGACCAGCTGGCACCGGGGAGCTGTTTTTT. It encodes CASSPPGPGPAGTGELFF.

CDR3: CASSLEAGAGNEQFF. As DNA, the CDR3 is TGCGCCAGCAGCTTGGAGGCAGGGGCAGGCAATGAGCAGTTCTTC. This chain links TRBV5-1 with TRBJ2-1, with D possibly matching TRBD1 (6 bases). Germline V gene sequence: CDR1 SGHRS, CDR2 YFSETQ. The CDR3 totals 15 residues. Trimming shortened V by 0 bases and J by 6 bases, and 13 bases separated the two germline ends.

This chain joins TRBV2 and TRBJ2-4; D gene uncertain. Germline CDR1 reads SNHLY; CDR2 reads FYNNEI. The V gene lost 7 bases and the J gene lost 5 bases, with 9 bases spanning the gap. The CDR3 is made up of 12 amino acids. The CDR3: CASKWIQNIQYF. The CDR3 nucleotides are TGTGCCAGCAAATGGATCCAAAACATTCAGTACTTC. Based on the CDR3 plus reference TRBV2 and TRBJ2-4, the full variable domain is EPEVTQTPSHQVTQMGQEVILRCVPISNHLYFYWYRQILGQKVEFLVSFYNNEISEKSEIFDDQFSVERPDGSNFTLKIRSTKLEDSAMYFCASKWIQNIQYFGAGTRLSVL.